This entry lists 32 T cell receptor beta chains sequenced from one sample in a study of regulatory T cells in long-lasting Graves disease. The time point: newly diagnosed GD, antithyroid drugs for less than 3 months. There was RNA extracted from PBMCs, and the TCR library was made from it. TCR beta libraries were built with iRepertoire HTBI primers and Arm-PCR of CDR3 regions. From the multiplex PCR reads, TCRdb called clonotypes with MiXCR, one entry per CDR3 protein. Among around 450,000 distinct CDR3 sequences listed, 15% were seen once. This sample also appeared in a second study, on T cells in Graves' hyperthyroidism and ophthalmopathy.

This material consisted of peripheral blood mononuclear cells (PBMCs), taken at new diagnosis, from a patient treated with antithyroid drugs. Receptors were obtained from a woman aged 40 to 50 with Graves disease.

This clonotype has ten or more counts. The V gene is TRBV27, the J gene TRBJ2-7; 10 bases agree with TRBD1. CDR3 length: 14 residues. CDR1 is MNHEY and CDR2 is SMNVEV in the germline V gene (reference sequence). After removal of 3 bases from V and 3 bases from J, the junction contained 2 bases not matched to a gene. The CDR3 loop is CASSFGTGDYEQYF. The CDR3 DNA follows: TGTGCCAGCAGTTTCGGGACAGGGGACTACGAGCAGTACTTC.

This clonotype was recorded at least ten times. The chain joins TRBV7-9 to TRBJ2-5; D unresolved. Trimming left V 4 bases short and J 5 bases short, with 17 bases between. CDR3 size: 15 residues. Germline V CDR1 and CDR2: SEHNR, FQNEAQ (reference sequence). This CDR3 is CASSSKVLTMETQYF. The CDR3 DNA follows: TGTGCCAGCAGCTCGAAGGTGCTTACTATGGAGACCCAGTACTTC.

This clonotype was observed many times. The chain combines TRBV6-1 with TRBJ2-1; 7 nucleotides line up with TRBD2. In germline, CDR1 is MNHNS, CDR2 SASEGT. CDR3 length: 15 amino acids. The V gene end was trimmed by 4 bases and the J gene end by 2 bases; junction bases not matched to a gene: 5. In nucleotides, the CDR3 is TGTGCCAGCAGTGCCCTAGCGGCGACCTACAATGAGCAGTTCTTC. It codes for CASSALAATYNEQFF.

Comments on this clonotype: This likely traces to a read error, being one base from a far larger clone. The chain couples TRBV11-1 to TRBJ1-5; unclear D gene. Germline-derived CDR1 and CDR2 are SGHAT and FQDESV (reference sequence). This CDR3 region has 14 residues. V was pared by 9 bases and J by 0 bases, with 12 bases between. The CDR3 region has the DNA TGTGCCAGTAGTATAGTACATAGCAATCAGCCCCAGCATTTT. Amino acids: CASSIVHSNQPQHF.

The table lists this clonotype with many counts. CDR3 protein: CASSLLAPRASATDEQYF. The CDR3 nucleotides read TGTGCCAGCAGCTTACTCGCCCCGAGGGCTAGCGCCACGGACGAGCAGTACTTC. The chain combines TRBV11-2 with TRBJ2-7, with D possibly being TRBD2 (6 bases). Germline V gene sequence: CDR1 SGHAT, CDR2 FQNNGV. The V end was cut by 2 bases, the J end by 5 bases, with 25 bases between. The CDR3 is made up of 18 amino acids.

This clonotype was seen ten or more times. V gene TRBV2 combines with J gene TRBJ2-2; D call uncertain. Deletions cut 6 bases from V and 5 bases from J, with 4 bases between. This CDR3 contains 11 residues. In germline, CDR1 is SNHLY, CDR2 FYNNEI. DNA for the CDR3: TGTGCCAGCAGCAGAACCGGGGAGCTGTTTTTT. Protein: CASSRTGELFF.

This clonotype was found many times. The chain carries TRBV9 and TRBJ2-7, with a tentative D call TRBD2 (6 bases). CDR3 size: 17 residues. Germline V gene sequence: CDR1 SGDLS, CDR2 YYNGEE. The V end was cut by 0 bases, the J end by 5 bases, with 21 bases between. The CDR3 here is CASSVEAREGGVNEQYF. CDR3 nucleotide sequence: TGTGCCAGCAGCGTAGAGGCCCGGGAAGGAGGGGTCAACGAGCAGTACTTC.

This clonotype occurred a few times. The V and J genes are TRBV5-1 and TRBJ2-5; TRBD2 aligns across 8 bases. The CDR3 is made up of 16 amino acids. J gave up 5 bases and V 0 bases, and 9 bases lay outside the gene matches. CDR1 and CDR2 from the germline V gene are SGHRS and YFSETQ. CDR3 amino acids: CASSLGGAGVSETQYF. In DNA form, the CDR3 reads TGCGCCAGCAGCTTGGGTGGAGCGGGAGTATCGGAGACCCAGTACTTC.

This clonotype was observed at least ten times. The chain joins TRBV20-1 to TRBJ2-7; maybe TRBD2 (6 bases). The CDR3 totals 13 residues. Per the germline V gene, CDR1 is DFQATT and CDR2 is SNEGSKA (reference sequence). Trimming stripped 5 bases from V and 3 bases from J, with 14 bases between. The CDR3 sequence is CSAEARGNYEQYF. The CDR3 region has the DNA TGCAGTGCTGAGGCGCGGGGAAACTACGAGCAGTACTTC.

At least ten counts were recorded for this clonotype. This chain joins TRBV6-2 or TRBV6-3 and TRBJ2-5; 9 bases are a match to TRBD1. Trimming at V came to 5 bases and at J to 4 bases, leaving 11 bases not matched to a gene. The CDR3 sequence is 16 residues long. Germline assignment: CDR1 MNHEY and CDR2 SVGEGT. CDR3 residues: CASSVPPGQGAETQYF. CDR3 nucleotide sequence: TGTGCCAGCAGTGTTCCTCCGGGACAGGGCGCAGAGACCCAGTACTTC.

Only a few counts were recorded for this clonotype. The rearrangement links TRBV28 to TRBJ1-5; D not certain. CDR3 length: 14 amino acids. Trimming took 3 bases from V and 0 from J, leaving 6 bases between them. Germline CDR1 and CDR2: MDHEN and SYDVKM. CDR3 loop: CASSFKFSNQPQHF. The CDR3 bases are TGTGCCAGCAGTTTCAAGTTTAGCAATCAGCCCCAGCATTTT.

This clonotype has ten or more counts. CDR3 nucleotides: TGCAGTGCTACGACTGCGGACCTCGCCGAGCAGTACTTC. Its translation: CSATTADLAEQYF. This chain uses TRBV20-1 with TRBJ2-7; no clear D. The germline V gene has CDR1 DFQATT and CDR2 SNEGSKA (reference sequence). This CDR3 spans 13 amino acids. The V gene lost 4 bases and the J gene lost 6 bases, with 16 bases spanning the gap.

On this clonotype: This probably arose from a read error, given a far larger clone one base away. The genes are TRBV2 and TRBJ2-1, with D possibly being TRBD1 or TRBD2 (5 bases each). The CDR3 runs 17 residues. Germline V gene lookup returns CDR1 SNHLY and CDR2 FYNNEI. Written as DNA, the CDR3 is TGTGCCAGCAGGGCGAGGGTCTGGGGGAATGGAGAGGAGACCCGGTACTTC. It codes for CASRARVWGNGEETRYF.

V is TRBV5-1 and J is TRBJ2-3; 7 bases align to TRBD1. V lost 4 bases, J lost 6 bases, and 8 bases stayed unmatched. CDR1 SGHRS and CDR2 YFSETQ come from the germline V gene. This CDR3 contains 14 residues. The CDR3 nucleotides are TGCGCCAGCAGCAAGGGACAGCCGGCCGATACGCAGTATTTT. As protein: CASSKGQPADTQYF.

J is TRBJ1-1 and V is TRBV5-5; D remains unclear. Germline assignment: CDR1 SGHKS and CDR2 YYEKEE (reference sequence). The CDR3 is 16 residues long. The V and J ends lost 0 bases and 0 bases respectively, with 12 bases between them. The CDR3 DNA follows: TGTGCCAGCAGCTTGGGGCAGGCAGCTTTGAACACTGAAGCTTTCTTT. Translating gives CASSLGQAALNTEAFF. Supplemented by reference TRBV5-5 and TRBJ1-1, the full variable domain reads DAGVTQSPTHLIKTRGQQVTLRCSPISGHKSVSWYQQVLGQGPQFIFQYYEKEERGRGNFPDRFSARQFPNYSSELNVNALLLGDSALYLCASSLGQAALNTEAFFGQGTRLTVV.

This clonotype was picked up many times. The CDR3 region has the DNA TGTGCCAGCAGCTTGACAAGGGGGCGGGAGATAGATACGCAGTATTTT. It yields the protein CASSLTRGREIDTQYF. The V call is TRBV11-2, the J call TRBJ2-3, with D possibly called TRBD1 or TRBD2 (7 bases each). CDR3 length: 16 amino acids. Trimming shortened V by 3 bases and J by 5 bases, and 18 bases separated the two germline ends. In germline, CDR1 is SGHAT, CDR2 FQNNGV. The full variable domain, its missing parts supplied by reference TRBV11-2 and TRBJ2-3, is EAGVAQSPRYKIIEKRQSVAFWCNPISGHATLYWYQQILGQGPKLLIQFQNNGVVDDSQLPKDRFSAERLKGVDSTLKIQPAKLEDSAVYLCASSLTRGREIDTQYFGPGTRLTVL.

This clonotype turned up a few times. The V gene is TRBV19, the J gene TRBJ2-6, with 12 bases lining up with TRBD1. Trimming at V came to 5 bases and at J to 4 bases, leaving 6 bases not matched to a gene. Germline CDR1 and CDR2: LNHDA and SQIVND (reference sequence). This CDR3 region has 17 residues. CDR3 region: CASSVRDRGLGANVLTF. DNA for the CDR3: TGTGCCAGTAGTGTCCGGGACAGGGGGCTCGGGGCCAACGTCCTGACTTTC.

This clonotype occurred many times. The chain carries TRBV3-1 and TRBJ2-1; a possible D gene is TRBD1 (5 bases). The germline V gene encodes CDR1 LGHDT and CDR2 YNNKEL (reference sequence). The V end was cut by 1 base, the J end by 3 bases, with 10 bases between. The CDR3 is 15 amino acids. The CDR3 DNA reads TGTGCCAGCAGCCAAGGGGGCATCGTCTACAATGAGCAGTTCTTC. Translation gives CASSQGGIVYNEQFF.

A few counts support this clonotype. The CDR3 nucleotides read TGTGCCAGCAGCGTAGGGGACAGGGGTTCCTACGAGCAGTACTTC. As protein: CASSVGDRGSYEQYF. The V and J genes are TRBV9 and TRBJ2-7, with 10 bases that match TRBD1. CDR1 and CDR2 from the germline V gene are SGDLS and YYNGEE. This CDR3 comprises 15 residues. The V segment lost 0 bases and the J segment 1 base; nucleotides outside the gene matches: 1.

The chain uses TRBV25-1 and TRBJ1-5, with unresolved D. This CDR3 spans 12 amino acids. Trimming pared 2 bases from V and 9 bases from J, leaving 8 bases between. Germline V lookup: CDR1 MGHDK, CDR2 SYGVNS. The CDR3 sequence: CASSEGIGPQHF. CDR3 DNA: TGTGCCAGCAGTGAAGGCATCGGGCCCCAGCATTTT.

The chain joins TRBV7-2 to TRBJ1-5; D is unresolved. The germline V gene has CDR1 SGHTA and CDR2 FQGNSA. The CDR3 covers 13 residues. V lost 0 bases and J lost 7, with 7 bases in between. The CDR3 coding sequence is TGTGCCAGCAGCTTAGCGCGGGAACAGCCCCAGCATTTT. Protein: CASSLAREQPQHF.

This clonotype has a count of ten or more. The chain couples TRBV6-2 or TRBV6-3 to TRBJ2-2; 11 bases line up with TRBD2. The V gene's germline CDR1 is MNHEY and CDR2 SVGEGT. The CDR3 totals 18 residues. Germline trimming cut 6 bases from V and 3 bases from J; bases unmatched to any gene: 12. The CDR3 nucleotides read TGTGCCAGCAGAACCCTCTCGCGGGGACTAGCGGACACCGGGGAGCTGTTTTTT. This codes for CASRTLSRGLADTGELFF.

As concerns this clonotype: This may be a read error, as it is one base from a much larger clone. This chain uses TRBV10-3 with TRBJ2-3; TRBD2 matches at 11 bases. The CDR3 consists of 15 residues. In germline, CDR1 is ENHRY, CDR2 SYGVKD. V shed 8 bases and J 4 bases; nucleotides not matched to a gene: 8. CDR3 sequence: CAIGASGRSADTQYF. The CDR3 DNA reads as TGTGCCATCGGAGCTAGCGGGAGGAGCGCAGATACGCAGTATTTT.

This clonotype was counted between two and nine times. The gene calls are TRBV18 and TRBJ1-2, with D possibly being TRBD1 (5 bases). Germline V gene sequence: CDR1 KGHSH, CDR2 LQKENI. The CDR3 extends over 16 amino acids. Trimming removed 2 bases from V and 5 bases from J, with 18 bases in between. Written as DNA, the CDR3 is TGTGCCAGCTCACCAGGTAGTCAGGGAGTGGAGTATGGCTACACCTTC. This codes for CASSPGSQGVEYGYTF.

This clonotype was counted at least ten times. The rearrangement links TRBV30 to TRBJ2-7; 10 positions match TRBD2. The V gene end was trimmed by 5 bases and the J gene end by 3 bases; junction bases not matched to a gene: 10. This CDR3 has 15 residues. The germline gives CDR1 GTSNPN, CDR2 SVGIG (reference sequence). The CDR3 loop reads CAWLPLAGVGYEQYF. For the CDR3, the DNA is TGTGCCTGGTTGCCCCTAGCGGGAGTAGGCTACGAGCAGTACTTC.

V gene TRBV5-1 combines with J gene TRBJ2-2; no reliable D call. The CDR3 sequence is 13 residues long. Germline V gene data show CDR1 as SGHRS and CDR2 as YFSETQ. Trimming shortened V by 3 bases and J by 6 bases, and 9 bases separated the two germline ends. As DNA, the CDR3 is TGCGCCAGCAGCTCGAATGAGGCCGGGGAGCTGTTTTTT. Amino acid sequence: CASSSNEAGELFF. The whole variable domain, remainder taken from reference TRBV5-1 and TRBJ2-2, is KAGVTQTPRYLIKTRGQQVTLSCSPISGHRSVSWYQQTPGQGLQFLFEYFSETQRNKGNFPGRFSGRQFSNSRSEMNVSTLELGDSALYLCASSSNEAGELFFGEGSRLTVL.

This clonotype was picked up many times. This chain uses TRBV7-8 with TRBJ2-2; the match to TRBD1 covers 9 bases. Germline V lookup: CDR1 SGHVS, CDR2 FQNEAQ. Trimming at V came to 6 bases and at J to 1 base, leaving 9 bases not matched to a gene. CDR3 length: 17 residues. The CDR3 region is CASSVNYRGLNTGELFF. CDR3 DNA: TGTGCCAGCAGTGTAAACTACAGGGGGCTGAACACCGGGGAGCTGTTTTTT. Supplemented by reference TRBV7-8 and TRBJ2-2, the full variable domain reads GAGVSQSPRYKVAKRGQDVALRCDPISGHVSLFWYQQALGQGPEFLTYFQNEAQLDKSGLPSDRFFAERPEGSVSTLKIQRTQQEDSAVYLCASSVNYRGLNTGELFFGEGSRLTVL.

This clonotype was recorded many times. The gene calls are TRBV6-2 or TRBV6-3 and TRBJ1-1; 9 nucleotides match TRBD1. The V and J ends lost 6 bases and 1 base, in that order; junction bases with no gene match: 6. This CDR3 spans 15 amino acids. Germline-derived CDR1 and CDR2 are MNHEY and SVGEGT. The CDR3 loop is CASRRPGQGNTEAFF. The CDR3 nucleotides are TGTGCCAGCAGGCGACCGGGACAGGGGAACACTGAAGCTTTCTTT.

This clonotype was seen a handful of times. The chain carries TRBV5-1 and TRBJ2-7; TRBD1 aligns across 9 bases. The CDR3 is 14 amino acids. Trimming took 6 bases from V and 3 from J; bases not matched to a gene: 7. From germline, CDR1 is SGHRS and CDR2 YFSETQ. CDR3 amino acids: CASMGDRDLYEQYF. The CDR3 DNA follows: TGCGCCAGCATGGGGGACAGGGACCTCTACGAGCAGTACTTC.

The chain employs TRBV24-1 and TRBJ2-1; no clear D gene. The germline V and J ends were trimmed by 6 bases and 0 bases, with 14 bases remaining between them. Germline CDR1 and CDR2: KGHDR and SFDVKD. CDR3 length: 16 residues. DNA for the CDR3: TGTGCCACCAGTCTCAATGAGGAAAGCTCCTACAATGAGCAGTTCTTC. Translating it yields CATSLNEESSYNEQFF.

This clonotype occurred many times. This chain links TRBV29-1 with TRBJ2-1, with 9 bases fitting TRBD1. V was clipped by 6 bases and J by 7 bases; unmatched bases: 7. In germline, CDR1 is SQVTM, CDR2 ANQGSEA. This CDR3 spans 13 amino acids. The CDR3, as DNA: TGCAGCGTCACAGGGGGCTCGTATAATGAGCAGTTCTTC. Translated: CSVTGGSYNEQFF.

The V gene is TRBV20-1, the J gene TRBJ2-1, with 11 bases matching TRBD2. The V and J ends lost 4 bases and 7 bases, in that order; junction bases with no gene match: 6. The CDR3 totals 14 residues. Germline loops: CDR1 DFQATT, CDR2 SNEGSKA (reference sequence). CDR3 coding DNA: TGCAGTGCTACGTCTAGCGGGAGGAATAATGAGCAGTTCTTC. Amino acid sequence: CSATSSGRNNEQFF.